The subject of this entry is one T cell receptor beta chain. The source of the sample is a study of blood T cell repertoires in COVID-19. The wider study: The study drew acute and convalescent COVID-19 samples from the United States, Italy and Spain. PBMCs, B-cell-depleted T cells, or T cells provided the cDNA or gDNA that made up the material.

After removal of 8 bases from V and 5 bases from J, the junction contained 13 bases not matched to a gene. The CDR3 runs to 15 residues. The germline V gene encodes CDR1 LGHDT and CDR2 YNNKEL (reference sequence). Per the original methods: Amplification with reference gene primers provided the estimates of nucleated cell counts. TCRdb keeps only in-frame clones here, not all; method: immunoSEQ multiplex PCR. D and trimming come from the DNA, and the V and J calls and clone size come from that table. The repertoire consists of 100,000 to 150,000 clones, with 85% occurring once and the leading ten covering 6.6%.

The J gene is TRBJ2-7, the V gene TRBV3-1 (or the pseudogene TRBV3-2), with 9 bases that match TRBD1. This TCR came from a man at least 80 years old with active or convalescent COVID-19. The sequenced sample consisted of peripheral blood. In DNA form, the CDR3 reads TGTGCCAGCGCCCACGGGGGACAGGGAATCCACGAGCAGTACTTC. It encodes CASAHGGQGIHEQYF.